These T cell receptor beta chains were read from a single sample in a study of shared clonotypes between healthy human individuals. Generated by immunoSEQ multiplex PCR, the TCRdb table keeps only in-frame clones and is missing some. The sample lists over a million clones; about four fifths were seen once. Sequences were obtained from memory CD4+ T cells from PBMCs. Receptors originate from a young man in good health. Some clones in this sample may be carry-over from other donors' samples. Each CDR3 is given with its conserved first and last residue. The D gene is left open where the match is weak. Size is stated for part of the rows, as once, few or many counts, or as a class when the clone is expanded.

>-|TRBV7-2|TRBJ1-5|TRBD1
TGTGCCAGCAGCTTAGCGGGGACAGGGGGAGAGCCCCAGCATTTT
CASSLAGTGGEPQHF
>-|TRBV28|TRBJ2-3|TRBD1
TGTGCCAGCAGTCCAATCGGACAGGGGAGCACAGATACGCAGTATTTT
CASSPIGQGSTDTQYF
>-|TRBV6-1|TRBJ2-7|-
TGTGCCAGCAGTACCCGGACGGATGGCTACGAGCAGTACTTC
CASSTRTDGYEQYF
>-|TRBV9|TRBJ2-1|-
TGTGCCAGCAGCGTAGCTGGGAGGCCGAGCTCCTACAATGAGCAGTTCTTC
CASSVAGRPSSYNEQFF
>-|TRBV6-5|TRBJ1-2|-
TGTGCCAGCAGTTCAACCCCCCAGGCCCTAAACTATGGCTACACCTTC
CASSSTPQALNYGYTF
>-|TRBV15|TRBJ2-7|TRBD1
TGTGCCACCAGCAGAGACAGGACAGGGTACTACGAGCAGTACTTC
CATSRDRTGYYEQYF
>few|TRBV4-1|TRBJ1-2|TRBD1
TGCGCCAGCAGCCAAAGAGGAGTCAGGGGGGACTATGGCTACACCTTC
CASSQRGVRGDYGYTF
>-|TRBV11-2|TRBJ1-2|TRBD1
TGTGCCAGCAGCTCGTCCCGGGACAGGGGGCGCGGCTATGGCTACACCTTC
CASSSSRDRGRGYGYTF
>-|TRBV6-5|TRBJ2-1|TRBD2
TGTGCCAGCAGTTACTACGGACTAGCGGGAAGGTATGAGCAGTTCTTC
CASSYYGLAGRYEQFF
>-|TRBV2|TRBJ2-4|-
TGTGCCAGCAGTGAGGGGTCCTCAAACATTCAGTACTTC
CASSEGSSNIQYF
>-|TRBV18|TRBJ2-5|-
TGTGCCAGCTCACCTTTACAACGACGGAACCAAGAGACCCAGTACTTC
CASSPLQRRNQETQYF